The 2 T cell receptor gamma chains reported below all come from one sample, sequenced in a study of gammadelta T cells in human blood. TCRdb re-called clones from the RT-PCR reads via CATT. The sample contains a few hundred gamma-chain clones, 5.1% of which appear only once. Sequences were obtained from Vgamma9Vdelta2 gamma-delta T cells from infant blood. The receptors come from a human donor.

The V gene remains uncalled, whereas the J gene is TRGJP1. This CDR3 has 10 residues. CDR3 amino acids: CATTGWFKIF. The CDR3 DNA reads TGTGCTACCACTGGTTGGTTCAAGATATTT.

By frequency in the sample, this clone is large (0.1 to 1%). The chain joins TRGV10 to TRGJ1 or TRGJ2. TRGV10 is an ORF, with its function uncertain. The J segment lost 6 bases and the V segment lost 8 bases, leaving 11 bases of the junction unmatched. The CDR3 is 13 residues long. CDR3 sequence: CAAWDYPLYKKLF. Written as DNA, the CDR3 is TGTGCTGCGTGGGATTACCCGCTTTATAAGAAACTCTTT.